These T cell receptor beta chains were read from a single sample in a study of blood T cell repertoires in COVID-19. The protocol was immunoSEQ multiplex PCR, while the TCRdb copy is restricted to in-frame clones and leaves out a portion. The sample contains around 290,000 clones, 86% of which appear only once. Sequences were obtained from PBMCs or T cells enriched from blood (not recorded which). Receptors were obtained from a woman under 30 who had recovered from COVID-19. Each CDR3 is given with its conserved first and last residue. Fields, in order: clone size, D gene, J gene, V gene, CDR3 protein, CDR3 DNA. A D gene is named only where the DNA matches it firmly. Clone size, where shown, is once, few, many, or a class for clones that have expanded.

abundance: -; d_gene: TRBD2; j_gene: TRBJ2-5; v_gene: TRBV2; CDR3aa: CASSRLAGPRVQETQYF; CDR3nt: TGTGCCAGCAGTCGACTAGCGGGACCCCGAGTACAAGAGACCCAGTACTTC
abundance: -; d_gene: -; j_gene: TRBJ2-7; v_gene: TRBV9; CDR3aa: CASSGSGYEQYF; CDR3nt: TGTGCCAGCAGCGGGTCGGGCTACGAGCAGTACTTC
abundance: -; d_gene: -; j_gene: TRBJ1-1; v_gene: TRBV30; CDR3aa: CAGRVGRGGTEAFF; CDR3nt: TGTGCCGGAAGGGTGGGGCGTGGAGGGACTGAAGCTTTCTTT
abundance: -; d_gene: -; j_gene: TRBJ1-6; v_gene: TRBV9; CDR3aa: CASSPTGLGNSPLHF; CDR3nt: TGTGCCAGCAGCCCCACTGGACTGGGAAATTCACCCCTCCACTTT
abundance: -; d_gene: TRBD1; j_gene: TRBJ2-3; v_gene: TRBV11-2; CDR3aa: CASSLDRQGTDTQYF; CDR3nt: TGTGCCAGCAGCTTAGACCGACAGGGAACAGATACGCAGTATTTT
abundance: -; d_gene: -; j_gene: TRBJ2-7; v_gene: TRBV30; CDR3aa: CAWSPWPYEQYF; CDR3nt: TGTGCCTGGAGTCCTTGGCCATACGAGCAGTACTTC
abundance: -; d_gene: TRBD2; j_gene: TRBJ2-1; v_gene: TRBV13; CDR3aa: CASSRTSGYNEQFF; CDR3nt: TGTGCCAGCAGCCGGACTAGCGGTTACAATGAGCAGTTCTTC
abundance: few; d_gene: -; j_gene: TRBJ1-2; v_gene: TRBV28; CDR3aa: CASSLSPTVLSGYTF; CDR3nt: TGTGCCAGCAGTTTGAGCCCCACCGTGCTCTCGGGCTACACCTTC
abundance: -; d_gene: TRBD2; j_gene: TRBJ2-1; v_gene: TRBV27; CDR3aa: CASSPPGLALNLYNEQFF; CDR3nt: TGTGCCAGCAGTCCCCCCGGACTAGCATTGAACCTCTACAATGAGCAGTTCTTC
abundance: -; d_gene: -; j_gene: TRBJ1-6; v_gene: TRBV5-4; CDR3aa: CASSRTKNSPLHF; CDR3nt: TGTGCCAGCAGCCGTACTAAGAATTCACCCCTCCACTTT
abundance: -; d_gene: -; j_gene: TRBJ2-7; v_gene: TRBV7-6; CDR3aa: CASSLAVSSRAYEQYF; CDR3nt: TGTGCCAGCAGCTTAGCCGTCTCTTCCAGGGCCTACGAGCAGTACTTC
abundance: once; d_gene: -; j_gene: TRBJ2-7; v_gene: TRBV11-3; CDR3aa: CASSFAGEQYF; CDR3nt: TGTGCCAGCAGCTTCGCCGGGGAGCAGTACTTC
abundance: -; d_gene: -; j_gene: TRBJ1-1; v_gene: TRBV5-4; CDR3aa: CASSSGEGVSAEAFF; CDR3nt: TGTGCCAGCAGTTCAGGGGAGGGGGTATCGGCTGAAGCTTTCTTT
abundance: -; d_gene: -; j_gene: TRBJ1-2; v_gene: TRBV18; CDR3aa: CASSPPVFEGYTF; CDR3nt: TGTGCCAGCTCACCACCGGTTTTCGAGGGCTACACCTTC
abundance: -; d_gene: TRBD1; j_gene: TRBJ2-1; v_gene: TRBV4-2; CDR3aa: CASSQEVPGQGGQFF; CDR3nt: TGTGCCAGCAGCCAAGAAGTCCCGGGACAGGGCGGGCAGTTCTTC
abundance: once; d_gene: TRBD1; j_gene: TRBJ2-7; v_gene: TRBV9; CDR3aa: CASSVAGQGAWEQYF; CDR3nt: TGTGCCAGCAGCGTAGCGGGACAGGGGGCTTGGGAGCAGTACTTC
abundance: -; d_gene: -; j_gene: TRBJ2-7; v_gene: TRBV27; CDR3aa: CASSLSGAADRPYEQYF; CDR3nt: TGTGCCAGCAGTTTATCAGGGGCAGCCGATAGGCCCTACGAGCAGTACTTC
abundance: -; d_gene: TRBD2; j_gene: TRBJ2-7; v_gene: TRBV5-4; CDR3aa: CASSFGLAGGTYEQYF; CDR3nt: TGTGCCAGCAGCTTTGGACTAGCGGGTGGTACCTACGAGCAGTACTTC
abundance: -; d_gene: -; j_gene: TRBJ2-1; v_gene: TRBV5-5; CDR3aa: CASSSTTPPDHNEQFF; CDR3nt: TGTGCCAGCAGCTCCACGACTCCACCAGACCACAATGAGCAGTTCTTC
abundance: once; d_gene: -; j_gene: TRBJ1-6; v_gene: TRBV30; CDR3aa: CAWSSGEGVNSPLHF; CDR3nt: TGTGCCTGGAGTTCGGGGGAAGGCGTTAATTCACCCCTCCACTTT
abundance: -; d_gene: TRBD2; j_gene: TRBJ2-1; v_gene: TRBV16; CDR3aa: CASSPRSGLAATPSSYNEQFF; CDR3nt: TGTGCCAGCAGCCCGCGCTCGGGACTAGCGGCAACCCCGAGCTCCTACAATGAGCAGTTCTTC
abundance: -; d_gene: -; j_gene: TRBJ1-2; v_gene: TRBV7-2; CDR3aa: CASSFEPGYGYTF; CDR3nt: TGTGCCAGCAGCTTCGAGCCGGGGTATGGCTACACCTTC
abundance: -; d_gene: -; j_gene: TRBJ2-5; v_gene: TRBV2; CDR3aa: CASTPPQGETQYF; CDR3nt: TGTGCCAGCACTCCACCTCAGGGAGAGACCCAGTACTTC
abundance: -; d_gene: -; j_gene: TRBJ2-5; v_gene: TRBV9; CDR3aa: CASSRAGLWETQYF; CDR3nt: TGTGCCAGCAGCAGGGCGGGGTTATGGGAGACCCAGTACTTC
abundance: -; d_gene: TRBD1; j_gene: TRBJ1-1; v_gene: TRBV5-4; CDR3aa: CASSLAGQGDKNTEAFF; CDR3nt: TGTGCCAGCAGCTTGGCGGGACAGGGGGACAAGAACACTGAAGCTTTCTTT
abundance: -; d_gene: -; j_gene: TRBJ2-7; v_gene: TRBV4-1; CDR3aa: CASSPVQGLHEQYF; CDR3nt: TGCGCCAGCAGCCCGGTCCAGGGTTTGCACGAGCAGTACTTC
abundance: -; d_gene: TRBD2; j_gene: TRBJ2-1; v_gene: TRBV30; CDR3aa: CASLGGGAEGEQFF; CDR3nt: TGTGCCTCCCTAGGCGGGGGGGCCGAGGGTGAGCAGTTCTTC
abundance: -; d_gene: -; j_gene: TRBJ1-5; v_gene: TRBV7-9; CDR3aa: CASSHPDTDQPQHF; CDR3nt: TGTGCCAGCAGCCATCCGGACACCGATCAGCCCCAGCATTTT
abundance: -; d_gene: -; j_gene: TRBJ1-2; v_gene: TRBV7-9; CDR3aa: CASSLAKEFNYGYTF; CDR3nt: TGTGCCAGCAGCTTAGCAAAGGAGTTTAACTATGGCTACACCTTC
abundance: -; d_gene: -; j_gene: TRBJ2-1; v_gene: TRBV9; CDR3aa: CASSVGQVNEQFF; CDR3nt: TGTGCCAGCAGCGTTGGGCAGGTCAATGAGCAGTTCTTC
abundance: -; d_gene: -; j_gene: TRBJ1-1; v_gene: TRBV28; CDR3aa: CASSLGGSEAFF; CDR3nt: TGTGCCAGCAGTTTAGGAGGGAGTGAAGCTTTCTTT
abundance: -; d_gene: -; j_gene: TRBJ1-2; v_gene: TRBV30; CDR3aa: CAWSVLGGFGYTF; CDR3nt: TGTGCCTGGAGTGTACTTGGAGGGTTCGGCTACACCTTC
abundance: once; d_gene: -; j_gene: TRBJ2-7; v_gene: TRBV28; CDR3aa: CASSFWGFNEQYF; CDR3nt: TGTGCCAGCAGTTTTTGGGGCTTCAACGAGCAGTACTTC
abundance: -; d_gene: TRBD2; j_gene: TRBJ2-2; v_gene: TRBV6-2/TRBV6-3; CDR3aa: CASSSPTGGITGELFF; CDR3nt: TGTGCCAGCAGTTCCCCTACGGGGGGGATCACCGGGGAGCTGTTTTTT
abundance: -; d_gene: -; j_gene: TRBJ1-2; v_gene: TRBV5-4; CDR3aa: CASSLFVGGYGYTF; CDR3nt: TGTGCCAGCAGCTTGTTTGTAGGAGGCTACGGCTACACCTTC
abundance: -; d_gene: -; j_gene: TRBJ1-1; v_gene: TRBV7-6; CDR3aa: CASSSLTGPSPNTEAFF; CDR3nt: TGTGCCAGCAGCTCCTTGACAGGCCCGTCCCCGAACACTGAAGCTTTCTTT
abundance: -; d_gene: TRBD1; j_gene: TRBJ2-1; v_gene: TRBV29-1; CDR3aa: CSVEPGTGRDNEQFF; CDR3nt: TGCAGCGTTGAGCCCGGGACAGGGAGGGACAATGAGCAGTTCTTC
abundance: -; d_gene: TRBD2; j_gene: TRBJ2-3; v_gene: TRBV11-2; CDR3aa: CASSSLSRAGGGRYTQYF; CDR3nt: TGTGCCAGCAGCTCCCTGAGTAGAGCGGGAGGAGGGCGATATACGCAGTATTTT
abundance: -; d_gene: -; j_gene: TRBJ2-2; v_gene: TRBV4-2; CDR3aa: CASSQDTPERLVTGELFF; CDR3nt: TGTGCCAGCAGCCAAGATACTCCGGAGAGGCTTGTCACCGGGGAGCTGTTTTTT
abundance: once; d_gene: -; j_gene: TRBJ1-5; v_gene: TRBV15; CDR3aa: CATSRLFSNQPQHF; CDR3nt: TGTGCCACCAGCAGACTCTTTAGCAATCAGCCCCAGCATTTT
abundance: -; d_gene: -; j_gene: TRBJ1-5; v_gene: TRBV28; CDR3aa: CASSLRGGEDQPQHF; CDR3nt: TGTGCCAGCAGTTTGAGGGGGGGGGAAGATCAGCCCCAGCATTTT
abundance: -; d_gene: TRBD1; j_gene: TRBJ1-1; v_gene: TRBV18; CDR3aa: CASSPFSLQGRNTEAFF; CDR3nt: TGTGCCAGCTCACCATTTTCCTTACAGGGGAGGAACACTGAAGCTTTCTTT
abundance: -; d_gene: TRBD1; j_gene: TRBJ2-2; v_gene: TRBV6-6; CDR3aa: CASRSRDRGPTGELFF; CDR3nt: TGTGCCAGCAGGTCCCGGGACAGGGGTCCCACCGGGGAGCTGTTTTTT
abundance: -; d_gene: -; j_gene: TRBJ1-2; v_gene: TRBV11-2; CDR3aa: CASSFRRAGGYTF; CDR3nt: TGTGCCAGCAGCTTCAGGCGGGCTGGAGGCTACACCTTC
abundance: once; d_gene: -; j_gene: TRBJ1-5; v_gene: TRBV21-1; CDR3aa: CASSKRRVSNQPQHF; CDR3nt: TGTGCCAGCAGCAAACGCAGGGTTAGCAATCAGCCCCAGCATTTT
abundance: -; d_gene: TRBD2; j_gene: TRBJ2-7; v_gene: TRBV4-1; CDR3aa: CASSQGIRAGGYEQYF; CDR3nt: TGCGCCAGCAGCCAAGGTATTAGGGCGGGAGGTTACGAGCAGTACTTC
abundance: -; d_gene: -; j_gene: TRBJ1-2; v_gene: TRBV7-2; CDR3aa: CASSYDPGAVRGYTF; CDR3nt: TGTGCCAGCAGCTATGACCCGGGAGCGGTTAGGGGCTACACCTTC
abundance: -; d_gene: TRBD2; j_gene: TRBJ2-3; v_gene: TRBV6-5; CDR3aa: CASSTELAGADTQYF; CDR3nt: TGTGCCAGCAGTACGGAGCTAGCGGGCGCAGATACGCAGTATTTT